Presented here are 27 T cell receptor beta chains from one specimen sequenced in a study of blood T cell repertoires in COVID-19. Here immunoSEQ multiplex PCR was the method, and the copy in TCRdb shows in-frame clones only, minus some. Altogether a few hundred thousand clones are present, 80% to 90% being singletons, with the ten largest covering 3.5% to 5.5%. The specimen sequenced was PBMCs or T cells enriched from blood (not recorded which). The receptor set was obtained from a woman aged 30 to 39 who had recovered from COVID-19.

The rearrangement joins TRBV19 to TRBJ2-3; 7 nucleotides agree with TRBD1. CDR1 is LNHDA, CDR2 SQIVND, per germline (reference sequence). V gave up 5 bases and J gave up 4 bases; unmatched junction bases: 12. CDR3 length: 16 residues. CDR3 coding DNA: TGTGCCAGTAGTCCTACAGGGGAGCGGAACGCAGATACGCAGTATTTT. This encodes CASSPTGERNADTQYF.

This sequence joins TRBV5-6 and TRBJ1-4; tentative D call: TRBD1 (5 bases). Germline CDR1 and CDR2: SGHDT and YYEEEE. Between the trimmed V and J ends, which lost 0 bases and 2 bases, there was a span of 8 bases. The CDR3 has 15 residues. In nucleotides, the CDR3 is TGTGCCAGCAGCTTGGCTCCAGGGACTAATGAAAAACTGTTTTTT. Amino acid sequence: CASSLAPGTNEKLFF. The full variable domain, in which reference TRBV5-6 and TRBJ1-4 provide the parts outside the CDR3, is DAGVTQSPTHLIKTRGQQVTLRCSPKSGHDTVSWYQQALGQGPQFIFQYYEEEERQRGNFPDRFSGHQFPNYSSELNVNALLLGDSALYLCASSLAPGTNEKLFFGSGTQLSVL.

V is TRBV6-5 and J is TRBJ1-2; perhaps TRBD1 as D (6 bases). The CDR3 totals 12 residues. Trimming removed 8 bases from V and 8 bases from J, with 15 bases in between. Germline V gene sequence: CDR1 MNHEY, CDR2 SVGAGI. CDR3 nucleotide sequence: TGTGCCAGCTGCCCGTACAGGGACGGCTACACCTTC. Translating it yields CASCPYRDGYTF.

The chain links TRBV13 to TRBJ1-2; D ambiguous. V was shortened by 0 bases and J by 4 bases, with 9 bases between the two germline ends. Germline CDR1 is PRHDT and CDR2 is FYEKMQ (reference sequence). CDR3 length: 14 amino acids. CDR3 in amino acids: CASSLGVHSYGYTF. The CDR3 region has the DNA TGTGCCAGCAGCTTAGGTGTCCATAGCTATGGCTACACCTTC. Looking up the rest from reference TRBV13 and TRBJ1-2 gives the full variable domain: AAGVIQSPRHLIKEKRETATLKCYPIPRHDTVYWYQQGPGQDPQFLISFYEKMQSDKGSIPDRFSAQQFSDYHSELNMSSLELGDSALYFCASSLGVHSYGYTFGSGTRLTVV.

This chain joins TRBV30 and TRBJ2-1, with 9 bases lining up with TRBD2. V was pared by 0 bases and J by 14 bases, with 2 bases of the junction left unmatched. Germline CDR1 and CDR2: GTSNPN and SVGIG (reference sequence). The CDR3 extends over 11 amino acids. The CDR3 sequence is CAWSVLAGKFF. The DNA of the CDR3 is TGTGCCTGGAGTGTACTAGCGGGCAAGTTCTTC.

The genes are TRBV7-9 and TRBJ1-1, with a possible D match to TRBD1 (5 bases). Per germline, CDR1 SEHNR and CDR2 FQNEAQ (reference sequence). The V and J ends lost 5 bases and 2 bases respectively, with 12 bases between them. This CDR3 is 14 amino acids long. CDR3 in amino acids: CASSPRRGNTEAFF. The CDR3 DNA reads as TGTGCCAGCAGCCCCCGGAGGGGAAACACTGAAGCTTTCTTT.

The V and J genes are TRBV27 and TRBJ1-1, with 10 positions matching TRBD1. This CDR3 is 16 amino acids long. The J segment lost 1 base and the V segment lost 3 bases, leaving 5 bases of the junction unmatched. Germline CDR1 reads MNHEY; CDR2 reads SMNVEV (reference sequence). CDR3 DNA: TGTGCCAGCAGTTTGGCGGGACAGGGGAAGAACACTGAAGCTTTCTTT. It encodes CASSLAGQGKNTEAFF.

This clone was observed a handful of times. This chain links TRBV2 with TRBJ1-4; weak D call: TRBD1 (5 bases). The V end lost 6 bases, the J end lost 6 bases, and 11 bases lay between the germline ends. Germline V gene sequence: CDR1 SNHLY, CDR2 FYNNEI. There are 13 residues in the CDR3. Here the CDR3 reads CASRVAGHEKLFF. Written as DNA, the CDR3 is TGTGCCAGCAGGGTGGCAGGGCATGAAAAACTGTTTTTT. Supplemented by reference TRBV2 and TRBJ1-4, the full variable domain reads EPEVTQTPSHQVTQMGQEVILRCVPISNHLYFYWYRQILGQKVEFLVSFYNNEISEKSEIFDDQFSVERPDGSNFTLKIRSTKLEDSAMYFCASRVAGHEKLFFGSGTQLSVL.

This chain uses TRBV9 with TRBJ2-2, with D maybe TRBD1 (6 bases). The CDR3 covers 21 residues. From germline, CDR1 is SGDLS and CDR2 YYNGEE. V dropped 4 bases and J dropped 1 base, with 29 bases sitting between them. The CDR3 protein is CASSPRGQRQASLLNTGELFF. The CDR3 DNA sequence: TGTGCCAGCAGCCCCAGAGGGCAGCGACAGGCTTCCCTGCTGAACACCGGGGAGCTGTTTTTT.

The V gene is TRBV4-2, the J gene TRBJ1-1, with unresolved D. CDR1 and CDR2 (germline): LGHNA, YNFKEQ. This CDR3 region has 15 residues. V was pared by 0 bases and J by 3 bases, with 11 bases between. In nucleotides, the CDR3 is TGTGCCAGCAGCCAAGATCGGGGTCTGGACACTGAAGCTTTCTTT. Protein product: CASSQDRGLDTEAFF.

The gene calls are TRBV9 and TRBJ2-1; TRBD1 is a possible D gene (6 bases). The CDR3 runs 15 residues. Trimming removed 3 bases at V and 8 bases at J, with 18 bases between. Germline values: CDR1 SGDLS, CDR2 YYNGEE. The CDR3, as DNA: TGTGCCAGCAGCGAGAGGACAGTGGGGGCACATGAGCAGTTCTTC. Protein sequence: CASSERTVGAHEQFF.

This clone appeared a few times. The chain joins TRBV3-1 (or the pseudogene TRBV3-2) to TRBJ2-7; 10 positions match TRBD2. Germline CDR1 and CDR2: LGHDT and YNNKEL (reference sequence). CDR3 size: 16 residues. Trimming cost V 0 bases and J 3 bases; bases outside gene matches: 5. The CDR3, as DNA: TGTGCCAGCAGCCAAGATAGGCCTAGCGGGAGCTACGAGCAGTACTTC. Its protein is CASSQDRPSGSYEQYF.

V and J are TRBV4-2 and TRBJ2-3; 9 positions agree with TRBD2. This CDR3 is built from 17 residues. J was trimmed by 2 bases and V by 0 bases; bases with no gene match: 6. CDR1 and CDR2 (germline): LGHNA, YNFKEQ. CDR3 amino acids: CASSQDYAGGYTDTQYF. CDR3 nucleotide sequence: TGTGCCAGCAGCCAAGATTACGCGGGGGGGTACACAGATACGCAGTATTTT.

CDR3 in DNA: TGTGCCAGCAGTATACTAGTCAATGAGCAGTTCTTC. Protein: CASSILVNEQFF. V and J are TRBV2 and TRBJ2-1; D is perhaps TRBD2 (5 bases). Trimming removed 5 bases from V and 6 bases from J, with 8 bases in between. The CDR3 consists of 12 residues. Germline V gene sequence: CDR1 SNHLY, CDR2 FYNNEI.

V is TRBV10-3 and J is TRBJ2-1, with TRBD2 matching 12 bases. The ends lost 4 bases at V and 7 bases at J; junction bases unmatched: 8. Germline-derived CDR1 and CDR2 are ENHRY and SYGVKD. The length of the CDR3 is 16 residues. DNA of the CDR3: TGTGCCATCAGTGGCCCGACTAGCGGGAGTAGAAATGAGCAGTTCTTC. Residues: CAISGPTSGSRNEQFF.

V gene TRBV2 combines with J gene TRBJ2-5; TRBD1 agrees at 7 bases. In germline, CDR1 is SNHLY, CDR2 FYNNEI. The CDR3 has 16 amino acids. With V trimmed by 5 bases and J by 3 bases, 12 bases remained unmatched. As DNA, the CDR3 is TGTGCCAGCAGTACTGACAGGGTCCGGGGCAAAGAGACCCAGTACTTC. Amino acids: CASSTDRVRGKETQYF.

CDR3 protein: CSASLVQETQYF. CDR3 bases: TGCAGTGCTAGTTTAGTACAAGAGACCCAGTACTTC. V is TRBV20-1 and J is TRBJ2-5; D unresolved. V gave up 3 bases and J gave up 2 bases, with 7 bases separating them. The CDR3 spans 12 residues. The germline V gene encodes CDR1 DFQATT and CDR2 SNEGSKA (reference sequence).

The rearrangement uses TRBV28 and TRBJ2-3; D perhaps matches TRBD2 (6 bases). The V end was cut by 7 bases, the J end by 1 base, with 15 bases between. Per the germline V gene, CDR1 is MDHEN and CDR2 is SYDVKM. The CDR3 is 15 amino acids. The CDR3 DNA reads TGTGCCAGCACGATTAGCGGTTTCCGCACAGATACGCAGTATTTT. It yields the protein CASTISGFRTDTQYF.

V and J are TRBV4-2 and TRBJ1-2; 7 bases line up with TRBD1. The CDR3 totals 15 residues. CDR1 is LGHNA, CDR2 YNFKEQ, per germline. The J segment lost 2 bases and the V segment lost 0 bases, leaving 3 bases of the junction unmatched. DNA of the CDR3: TGTGCCAGCAGCCAAGAGGACAGGAAAAACTATGGCTACACCTTC. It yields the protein CASSQEDRKNYGYTF.

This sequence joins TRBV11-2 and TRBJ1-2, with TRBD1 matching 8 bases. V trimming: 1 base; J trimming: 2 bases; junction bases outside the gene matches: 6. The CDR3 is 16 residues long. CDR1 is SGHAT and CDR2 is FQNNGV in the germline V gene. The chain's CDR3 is CASSLVGRGRNYGYTF. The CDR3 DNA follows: TGTGCCAGCAGCTTAGTGGGCAGGGGGCGGAACTATGGCTACACCTTC.

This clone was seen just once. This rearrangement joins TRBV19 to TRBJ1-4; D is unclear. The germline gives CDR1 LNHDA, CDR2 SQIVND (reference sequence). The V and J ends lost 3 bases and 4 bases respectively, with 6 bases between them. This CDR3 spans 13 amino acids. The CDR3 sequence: CASSITGNEKLFF. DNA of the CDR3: TGTGCCAGTAGTATTACCGGTAATGAAAAACTGTTTTTT.

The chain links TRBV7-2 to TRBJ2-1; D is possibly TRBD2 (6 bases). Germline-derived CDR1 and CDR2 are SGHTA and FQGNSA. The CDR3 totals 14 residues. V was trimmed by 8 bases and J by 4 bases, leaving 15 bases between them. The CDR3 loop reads CASAREILYNEQFF. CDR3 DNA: TGTGCCAGCGCTCGGGAGATCCTGTACAATGAGCAGTTCTTC.

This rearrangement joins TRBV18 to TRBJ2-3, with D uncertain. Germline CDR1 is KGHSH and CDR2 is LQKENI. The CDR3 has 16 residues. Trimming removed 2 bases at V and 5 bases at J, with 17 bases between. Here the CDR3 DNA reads TGTGCCAGCTCACCAATCCTGATAGGTTCGGGAGATACGCAGTATTTT. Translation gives CASSPILIGSGDTQYF.

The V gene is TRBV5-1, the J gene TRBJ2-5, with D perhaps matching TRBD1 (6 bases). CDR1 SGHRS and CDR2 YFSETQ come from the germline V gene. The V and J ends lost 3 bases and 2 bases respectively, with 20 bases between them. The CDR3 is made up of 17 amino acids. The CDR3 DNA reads TGCGCCAGCAGCTCATTGTTCCCAGGGGTTTCGCAAGAGACCCAGTACTTC. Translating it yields CASSSLFPGVSQETQYF.

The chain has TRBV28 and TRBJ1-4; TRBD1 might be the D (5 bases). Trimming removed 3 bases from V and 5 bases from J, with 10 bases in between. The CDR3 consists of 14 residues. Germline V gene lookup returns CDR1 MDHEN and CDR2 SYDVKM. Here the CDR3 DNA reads TGTGCCAGCAGTTTTCGGGGGAACAATGAAAAACTGTTTTTT. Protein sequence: CASSFRGNNEKLFF.

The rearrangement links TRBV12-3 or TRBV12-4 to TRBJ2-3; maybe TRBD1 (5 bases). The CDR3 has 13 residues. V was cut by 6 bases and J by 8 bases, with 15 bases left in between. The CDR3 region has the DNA TGTGCCAGCAGCTCCGACCAAAGGGGTACGCAGTATTTT. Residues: CASSSDQRGTQYF.

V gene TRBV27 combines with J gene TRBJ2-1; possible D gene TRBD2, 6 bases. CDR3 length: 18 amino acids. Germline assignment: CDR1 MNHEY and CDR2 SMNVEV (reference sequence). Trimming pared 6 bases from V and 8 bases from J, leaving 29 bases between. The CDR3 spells CASSPREAGPRYEDEQFF. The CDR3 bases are TGTGCCAGCAGCCCCAGGGAGGCAGGGCCGAGGTACGAGGATGAGCAGTTCTTC.